The clone carrying this T cell receptor (beta chain) was found a few times. This sample was taken from a study of T cell responses to AZD1222 COVID-19 vaccine. The V end lost 3 bases, the J end lost 6 bases, and 15 bases lay between the germline ends. This CDR3 region has 15 residues. Germline CDR1 reads MDHEN; CDR2 reads SYDVKM. Data came from immunoSEQ multiplex PCR; TCRdb stores just in-frame clones and leaves some out. The data hold about 83,000 clones, with 70% to 90% observed a single time. The rearrangement uses TRBV28 and TRBJ2-1; D may be TRBD2 (5 bases). The sequencing here drew on peripheral blood, taken on day 0 of MenACWY control vaccination. The sequence came from an adult in good health. CDR3 protein: CASSFGRESVNEQFF. CDR3 nucleotides: TGTGCCAGCAGTTTCGGTCGGGAATCTGTCAATGAGCAGTTCTTC.